This T cell receptor (beta chain) emerged from a study of cytomegalovirus exposure and HLA in healthy donors. Note on this clone: Its antigen is as yet unknown.

V lost 5 bases and J lost 8; bases outside the gene matches: 13. The V gene's germline CDR1 is MNHEY and CDR2 SMNVEV (reference sequence). The CDR3 loop spans 16 amino acids. PCR involved 60 Vbeta and 13 Jbeta primers. Assay used: immunoSEQ multiplex PCR; TCRdb lists only in-frame clones, some missing. The sample gives approximately 190,000 clones, approximately 80% of which show up once; about 1.7% is in the top ten. Broader study findings: The authors assumed roughly uniform sequencing depth across donors for presence/absence analyses.

The chain has TRBV27 and TRBJ2-1; 9 bases are a match to TRBD2. The receptor was derived from a woman under 30 in good health and CMV-seronegative. Sequenced input: PBMCs. The CDR3 is CASSPWGREGRDEQFF. The CDR3 DNA follows: TGTGCCAGCAGTCCCTGGGGGCGGGAGGGCCGTGATGAGCAGTTCTTC.